These 13 T cell receptor beta chains were all obtained from the same sample, sequenced in a study of OX40 agonist ivuxolimab in advanced cancers. The library relied on the immunoSEQ multiplex PCR assay. The source is immuneACCESS, and TCRdb retained only in-frame sequences with V and J called. Part of the clones is not carried over; for the studies checked, unresolved V genes explain less than half of this, and the remainder is unexplained. In all, the sample holds over 10,000 clones, and around 84% of those were seen once. Clones ranked in the top ten supply around 45% of the sample. This material consisted of CD4+ or CD8+ T cells sorted from blood, taken in a trial of the OX40 agonist ivuxolimab. The receptor set was obtained from an adult with an advanced solid tumor such as melanoma, head and neck, liver or kidney cancer.

This clone was observed once. The chain uses TRBV27 and TRBJ2-5; 8 nucleotides line up with TRBD2. The CDR3 runs to 16 residues. The junction had 6 bases not matched to a gene; V was cut back by 0 bases and J by 3 bases. In germline, CDR1 is MNHEY, CDR2 SMNVEV (reference sequence). CDR3 sequence (DNA): TGTGCCAGCAGTTTATCCACCAGCGGGGGAGAAGAGACCCAGTACTTC. Protein product: CASSLSTSGGEETQYF.

V is TRBV28 and J is TRBJ2-1; 8 bases map to TRBD2. The CDR3 length is 14 residues. Germline CDR1 is MDHEN and CDR2 is SYDVKM. V lost 10 bases to trimming and J lost 5 bases; unmatched junction nucleotides: 10. The CDR3 bases are TGTGCCACCATAGATCTAGCGGGTGACAATGAGCAGTTCTTC. This translates into CATIDLAGDNEQFF.

V and J are TRBV19 and TRBJ1-2; D gene uncertain. This CDR3 is built from 15 residues. The V gene lost 3 bases and the J gene lost 5 bases, with 16 bases spanning the gap. Germline V gene lookup returns CDR1 LNHDA and CDR2 SQIVND (reference sequence). The CDR3 coding sequence is TGTGCCAGTAGTATCGGGCCCCGGGAAGCTTATGGCTACACCTTC. Protein: CASSIGPREAYGYTF.

The chain employs TRBV4-1 and TRBJ1-3; D is ambiguous. The V gene lost 4 bases and the J gene lost 4 bases, with 2 bases spanning the gap. Germline CDR1 MGHRA, CDR2 YSYEKL. This CDR3 region has 11 residues. The CDR3 spells CASSLGNTIYF. The CDR3 coding sequence is TGCGCCAGCAGCCTAGGAAACACCATATATTTT.

The chain employs TRBV5-8 and TRBJ2-1; unclear D gene. There are 14 residues in the CDR3. Trimming removed 4 bases from V and 6 bases from J, with 14 bases in between. The germline V gene has CDR1 SGHTS and CDR2 YDEGEE. The chain's CDR3 is CASSNYRLTNEQFF. CDR3 DNA: TGTGCCAGCAGCAACTACCGACTGACCAATGAGCAGTTCTTC.

V is TRBV5-6 and J is TRBJ1-2; no definite D call. The CDR3 extends over 13 amino acids. The V gene's germline CDR1 is SGHDT and CDR2 YYEEEE. Trimming stripped 0 bases from V and 4 bases from J, with 7 bases between. The CDR3 DNA follows: TGTGCCAGCAGCTTGGGGTCTGCCTATGGCTACACCTTC. This translates into CASSLGSAYGYTF.

The chain uses TRBV5-6 and TRBJ2-3; perhaps TRBD2 as D (5 bases). CDR3 size: 16 residues. Per the germline V gene, CDR1 is SGHDT and CDR2 is YYEEEE. The V and J ends lost 2 bases and 0 bases respectively, with 13 bases between them. In DNA form, the CDR3 reads TGTGCCAGCAGCTTCGGTAACGGGATTAGCACAGATACGCAGTATTTT. It yields the protein CASSFGNGISTDTQYF.

For the CDR3, the DNA is TGTGCCAGCAGTTTATCGAGGGGCCGCAGCTCCTACAATGAGCAGTTCTTC. It codes for CASSLSRGRSSYNEQFF. V gene TRBV27 combines with J gene TRBJ2-1, with D perhaps being TRBD1 or TRBD2 (5 bases each). The germline gives CDR1 MNHEY, CDR2 SMNVEV (reference sequence). CDR3 length: 17 residues. V lost 0 bases to trimming and J lost 0 bases, with 12 bases between them.

The chain has TRBV28 and TRBJ1-1; D may be TRBD1 (5 bases). The CDR3 is 15 residues long. Trimming took 4 bases from V and 0 from J, leaving 12 bases between them. Germline V gene lookup returns CDR1 MDHEN and CDR2 SYDVKM. The CDR3 here is CASSSGPSVNTEAFF. For the CDR3, the DNA is TGTGCCAGCAGTTCGGGACCGTCTGTGAACACTGAAGCTTTCTTT.

This clone was picked up one time. The chain couples TRBV7-4 to TRBJ2-7; D possibly corresponds to TRBD1 (5 bases). Per germline, CDR1 SGHVT and CDR2 SQSDAQ. The germline V and J ends were trimmed by 8 bases and 5 bases, with 16 bases remaining between them. This CDR3 comprises 13 residues. CDR3: CASLGVIPHEQYF. The DNA for the CDR3 is TGTGCCAGCTTAGGGGTCATACCCCACGAGCAGTACTTC. Full variable domain (missing parts from reference TRBV7-4 and TRBJ2-7): GAGVSQSPRYKVAKRGRDVALRCDSISGHVTLYWYRQTLGQGSEVLTYSQSDAQRDKSGRPSGRFSAERPERSVSTLKIQRTEQGDSAVYLCASLGVIPHEQYFGPGTRLTVT.

This chain links TRBV9 with TRBJ1-1; no definite D call. Germline V gene data show CDR1 as SGDLS and CDR2 as YYNGEE. This CDR3 is built from 17 residues. Trimming shortened V by 4 bases and J by 0 bases, and 19 bases separated the two germline ends. The CDR3 DNA sequence: TGTGCCAGCAGCCCCACGGGTAATTCGGCCTTGAACACTGAAGCTTTCTTT. The encoded protein is CASSPTGNSALNTEAFF.

This clone was detected a few times. This sequence joins TRBV27 and TRBJ2-7; D gene ambiguous. Trimming took off 3 bases at V and 2 bases at J, with 11 bases between the two ends. The CDR3 spans 14 residues. Looked up from germline, CDR1 is MNHEY and CDR2 is SMNVEV (reference sequence). CDR3 nucleotides: TGTGCCAGCAGTTTTTTAGGGCGTCCCTACGAGCAGTACTTC. It yields the protein CASSFLGRPYEQYF.

The V gene is TRBV27, the J gene TRBJ1-3; 8 bases map to TRBD1. The CDR3 covers 15 residues. After removal of 5 bases from V and 1 base from J, the junction contained 4 bases not matched to a gene. Germline lookup yields CDR1 MNHEY and CDR2 SMNVEV (reference sequence). Written as DNA, the CDR3 is TGTGCCAGCAGTCGGACAGGGACGTCTGGAAACACCATATATTTT. Translating gives CASSRTGTSGNTIYF.